The text below deals with one T cell receptor (beta chain). Authors' data handling: How many nucleated cells were present was estimated from reference gene primer amplification. Produced via immunoSEQ multiplex PCR; TCRdb's table is partial and in-frame only. The V and J calls and clone size are taken from that table; D and trimming were inferred from the DNA. The data hold 200,000 to 300,000 clones, with 88% observed a single time. This sample was taken from a study of blood T cell repertoires in COVID-19. Study in general: Samples came from the United States, Italy and Spain, spanning acute and convalescent COVID-19.

CDR3 length equals 18 residues. The germline V and J ends were trimmed by 3 bases and 4 bases, with 22 bases remaining between them. This clonotype originated in a human donor in a cohort sampled during active COVID-19. The chain employs TRBV5-3 and TRBJ2-2, with TRBD1 as a possible D gene (6 bases). TRBV5-3 is designated an ORF whose function remains uncertain. The sample taken for sequencing was peripheral blood. The CDR3 reads CARSYRDTVPLGTGELFF. Written as DNA, the CDR3 is TGTGCCAGAAGCTACCGGGACACGGTGCCGTTGGGCACCGGGGAGCTGTTTTTT.